This TCR beta chain originates from a study of CD8+ T cells in alopecia areata. Whole-study context: At a dose of 5 to 10 mg twice daily, oral tofacitinib was given to treated patients.

The CDR3 runs 16 residues. In germline, CDR1 is SGHRS, CDR2 YFSETQ. Trimming left V 0 bases short and J 0 bases short, with 10 bases between. The sample's treatment: oral pan-JAK inhibitor, 5-10 mg twice daily. Sequencing templates came from extracted RNA that was reverse transcribed into cDNA. Repertoires were generated with immunoSEQ multiplex PCR, while TCRdb's copy carries only in-frame clones and drops some. Among approximately 280,000 clones, 58% were seen once, and the ten largest hold about 1.8%. The chain couples TRBV5-1 to TRBJ2-1; D is undetermined. The sample consisted of CD4+ T cells sorted from blood, taken at week 24, from a patient treated with tofacitinib. The sequence was obtained from a human donor with alopecia areata. Here the CDR3 DNA reads TGCGCCAGCAGCTTGGCCGGTCTCGGCTCCTACAATGAGCAGTTCTTC. Protein: CASSLAGLGSYNEQFF.